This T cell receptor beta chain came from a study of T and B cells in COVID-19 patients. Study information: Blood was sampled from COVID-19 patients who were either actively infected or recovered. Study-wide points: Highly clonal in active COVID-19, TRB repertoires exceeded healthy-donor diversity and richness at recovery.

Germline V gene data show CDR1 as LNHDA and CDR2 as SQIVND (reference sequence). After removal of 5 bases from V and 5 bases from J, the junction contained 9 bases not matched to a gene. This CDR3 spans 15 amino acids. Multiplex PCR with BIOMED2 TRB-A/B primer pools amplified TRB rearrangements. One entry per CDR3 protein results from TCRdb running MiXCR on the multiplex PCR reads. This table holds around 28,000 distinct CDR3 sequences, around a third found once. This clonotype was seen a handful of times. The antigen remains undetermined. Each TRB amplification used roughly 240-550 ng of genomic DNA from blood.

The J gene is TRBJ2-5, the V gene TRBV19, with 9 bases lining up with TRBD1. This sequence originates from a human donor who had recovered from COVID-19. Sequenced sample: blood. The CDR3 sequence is CASSFMTGGRETQYF. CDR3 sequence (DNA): TGTGCCAGTAGTTTCATGACAGGGGGTCGGGAGACCCAGTACTTC.